This T cell receptor beta chain was identified during a study of PD-L1 blockade in urothelial cancer (dated by TCRdb to about 2017). About the study as a whole: All patients started therapy in the mid-2010s and received atezolizumab 1,200 mg intravenously every 3 weeks. About 90% of the roughly 29 patients were identified as males with urothelial cancer of bladder origin, and a prior smoking history was reported by 18 of 29 patients. Patients had an ECOG performance status of 0 or 1 and had received between 0 and 3 prior chemotherapy regimens. Blood samples were analyzed at 3 weeks after treatment start (second dose) and at 6 weeks after treatment start. A median of about 150,000 T cells and approximately 86,000 unique TCRs was obtained from blood samples, and a median clonality of approximately 0.08 was observed. The study was an exploratory multi-omic analysis of somatic, immune and clinical correlates of response to PD-L1 blockade with atezolizumab in urothelial cancer. Pretreatment tumor samples, along with matched peripheral blood serially collected before and after atezolizumab treatment, were subjected to TCR sequencing. Progression-free survival longer than 6 months counted as durable clinical benefit, and TCR features were additionally tested against both progression-free and overall survival. In the same patients, whole exome sequencing and RNA sequencing of pretreatment tumors were performed in addition to TCR sequencing. About 10 patients reached durable clinical benefit, while 15 to 25 patients did not. Some 30 patients had pretreatment blood TCR-seq, about 25 had at least one posttreatment blood collection, and about 25 had tumor TCR-seq. Overall study results and their limits: Small sample size (n ≈ 28) and many exploratory analyses mean the results are intended to be hypothesis-generating. Among patients with durable benefit, tumor-associated TCR clones showed greater expansion in peripheral blood 3 weeks after treatment started (n ≈ 24, p = 0.022). Improved progression-free and overall survival was found to be associated with pretreatment peripheral blood TCR clonality below the median.

In the germline V gene, CDR1 corresponds to SNHLY and CDR2 to FYNNEI. V lost 8 bases and J lost 6 bases; the stretch between them is 11 bases long. The CDR3 runs 12 amino acids, cysteine and phenylalanine included. Only the CDR3 portion is preserved as DNA: 36 bases, with reading frame beginning at the first base. The cohort comprised 30 or so patients with locally advanced or metastatic urothelial carcinoma treated at Memorial Sloan Kettering on a trial protocol. Peripheral blood mononuclear cells were collected pretreatment and during treatment, at between 1 and 8 total time points per patient. The Qiagen DNeasy Blood extraction kit was used to purify genomic DNA from total PBMCs and tumor samples. PBMCs were collected pretreatment and during treatment, and were isolated and stored as previously described. A word on this clone: What this receptor recognizes is not known. Base qualities are not provided; no much larger clone lies one nucleotide away.

To estimate absolute template abundance from read counts, synthetic TCR analog templates were spiked into each PCR. The immunoSEQ assay used bias-controlled V and J gene primers to amplify TCRbeta CDR3 regions from genomic DNA. Rearranged TCRbeta segments were sequenced at approximately 20X coverage. For the original study's pipeline: Sequencing errors were corrected by clustering, and CDR3s were annotated against IMGT so that V, D and J genes could be assigned. Downstream analyses used only productive TCRbeta rearrangements and left out out-of-frame or stop-codon sequences. Clonality was computed as one minus Shannon entropy normalized by the log of the number of unique productive sequences. Clones differing between time points or between blood and tumor were identified using Fisher's exact test with Benjamini-Hochberg correction, with an adjusted p below 0.01 applied as the threshold. TCRdb stores this immuneACCESS table with in-frame sequences only. Part of the clones is absent; in the studies checked, under half of the shortfall reflects unresolved V genes, and no reason is known for the rest. V, J and clone size reflect that table, while D and trimming were determined from the DNA. In all, the sample holds under 100,000 clones, and more than 75% of those were seen once. The biggest ten clones account for 8% to 9.5% of the sample.

The rearranged chain carries TRBV2 and TRBJ2-1, with TRBD1 tentatively as D gene (6 bases match). The receptor was derived from an older man with urothelial cancer. The sample here was PBMCs, taken around atezolizumab (anti-PD-L1) treatment. The nucleotide sequence reads as follows: TGTGCCAGCGGTGGGGGCAGCAATGAGCAGTTCTTC. This is translated as CASGGGSNEQFF.